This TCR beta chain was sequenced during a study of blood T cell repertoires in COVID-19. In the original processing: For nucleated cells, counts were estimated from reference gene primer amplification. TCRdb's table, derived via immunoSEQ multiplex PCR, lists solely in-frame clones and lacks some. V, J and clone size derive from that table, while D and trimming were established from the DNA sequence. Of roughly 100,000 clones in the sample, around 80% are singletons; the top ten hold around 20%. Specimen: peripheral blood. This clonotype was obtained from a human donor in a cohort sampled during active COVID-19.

CDR3 DNA: TGCAGTGCTAGTCCCGGGACAGGGAGCAGAGCTTTCTTT. Its translation: CSASPGTGSRAFF. J is TRBJ1-1 and V is TRBV20-1; 9 nucleotides agree with TRBD1. Germline CDR1 reads DFQATT; CDR2 reads SNEGSKA (reference sequence). The CDR3 loop spans 13 amino acids. The ends lost 3 bases at V and 10 bases at J; junction bases unmatched: 9.